These 22 T cell receptor beta chains share one sample of origin, sequenced in a study of T cell responses to AZD1222 COVID-19 vaccine. Profiled with immunoSEQ multiplex PCR; TCRdb holds only in-frame clones, not every one. The sample lists 85,000 to 100,000 clones; about 86% were seen once. The material was peripheral blood, obtained on day 0 of AZD1222 vaccination. The receptors were sampled from an adult in good health.

This clone was picked up a small number of times. The chain has TRBV19 and TRBJ1-1; tentative D call: TRBD1 (6 bases). This CDR3 spans 14 amino acids. The germline V and J ends were trimmed by 5 bases and 4 bases, with 14 bases remaining between them. Germline V gives CDR1 LNHDA, CDR2 SQIVND (reference sequence). The CDR3 nucleotides are TGTGCCAGTAGTTTACAGGGAGGGGCCACTGAAGCTTTCTTT. It yields the protein CASSLQGGATEAFF.

In DNA form, the CDR3 reads TGTGCCAGCAGTGGGGGGAGAAATTCACCCCTCCACTTT. Amino acid sequence: CASSGGRNSPLHF. V is TRBV2 and J is TRBJ1-6; tentatively, D is TRBD1 (5 bases). The CDR3 has 13 amino acids. The V and J ends lost 4 bases and 7 bases respectively, with 8 bases between them. Germline lookup yields CDR1 SNHLY and CDR2 FYNNEI. Full variable domain (missing parts from reference TRBV2 and TRBJ1-6): EPEVTQTPSHQVTQMGQEVILRCVPISNHLYFYWYRQILGQKVEFLVSFYNNEISEKSEIFDDQFSVERPDGSNFTLKIRSTKLEDSAMYFCASSGGRNSPLHFGNGTRLTVT.

The sample holds a few counts of this clone. The chain joins TRBV11-2 to TRBJ1-5; maybe TRBD1 (5 bases). This CDR3 has 14 residues. The V end lost 0 bases, the J end lost 7 bases, and 10 bases lay between the germline ends. CDR1 and CDR2 from the germline V gene are SGHAT and FQNNGV. The chain's CDR3 is CASSLDPGTQPQHF. For the CDR3, the DNA is TGTGCCAGCAGCTTAGATCCCGGGACGCAGCCCCAGCATTTT.

The chain joins TRBV20-1 to TRBJ2-4, with D unclear. CDR1 is DFQATT, CDR2 SNEGSKA, per germline (reference sequence). This CDR3 region has 11 residues. V was clipped by 6 bases and J by 8 bases, with 11 bases between them. Here the CDR3 reads CSAGPTDIQYF. In DNA form, the CDR3 reads TGCAGTGCCGGGCCGACGGACATTCAGTACTTC.

This clone was observed a single time. The same CDR3 arises from other DNA sequences in this sample as well. This chain joins TRBV7-9 and TRBJ2-3; D gene ambiguous. The CDR3 totals 14 residues. V was cut by 1 base and J by 1 base, with 6 bases left in between. Germline V gene lookup returns CDR1 SEHNR and CDR2 FQNEAQ (reference sequence). CDR3 bases: TGTGCCAGCAGCTTAGTCCAGGGCACAGATACGCAGTATTTT. This encodes CASSLVQGTDTQYF.

CDR3 protein: CASSTGTIDTGELFF. CDR3 DNA: TGTGCCAGCAGTACCGGGACGATCGACACCGGGGAGCTGTTTTTT. J is TRBJ2-2 and V is TRBV5-8, with D perhaps being TRBD1 or TRBD2 (5 bases each). V dropped 5 bases and J dropped 3 bases, with 14 bases sitting between them. Germline V CDR1 and CDR2: SGHTS, YDEGEE. CDR3 size: 15 residues.

This sequence joins TRBV5-8 and TRBJ2-6; D gene ambiguous. Germline CDR1 reads SGHTS; CDR2 reads YDEGEE. Trimming left V 1 base short and J 1 base short, with 15 bases between. CDR3 length: 18 residues. In nucleotides, the CDR3 is TGTGCCAGCAGCTTGCCCGGAAGGCTACTATCTGGGGCCAACGTCCTGACTTTC. This gives the protein CASSLPGRLLSGANVLTF.

V and J are TRBV9 and TRBJ1-1; the D is unclear. The CDR3 sequence is 17 residues long. Per the germline V gene, CDR1 is SGDLS and CDR2 is YYNGEE. Trimming left V 1 base short and J 1 base short, with 17 bases between. CDR3 in amino acids: CASSVSPERIGNTEAFF. The CDR3 bases are TGTGCCAGCAGCGTATCTCCAGAAAGGATAGGGAACACTGAAGCTTTCTTT.

The chain employs TRBV27 and TRBJ2-1; D not resolved. The length of the CDR3 is 13 residues. With 6 bases removed from V and 4 bases from J, the gap between germline ends came to 10 bases. Per the germline V gene, CDR1 is MNHEY and CDR2 is SMNVEV (reference sequence). The CDR3 is CASRMGIYNEQFF. The DNA of the CDR3 is TGTGCCAGCAGAATGGGTATTTACAATGAGCAGTTCTTC.

CDR3 residues: CASSTGTGSTDTQYF. The CDR3 DNA reads TGTGCCAGCAGCACCGGGACAGGGAGCACAGATACGCAGTATTTT. The gene calls are TRBV7-9 and TRBJ2-3; 9 nucleotides line up with TRBD1. The ends lost 5 bases at V and 0 bases at J; junction bases unmatched: 3. The CDR3 spans 15 residues. The germline gives CDR1 SEHNR, CDR2 FQNEAQ (reference sequence).

This clone occurred once. The J gene is TRBJ2-5, the V gene TRBV9; D possibly corresponds to TRBD2 (5 bases). The germline V and J ends were trimmed by 4 bases and 6 bases, with 16 bases remaining between them. This CDR3 contains 14 residues. Germline CDR1 reads SGDLS; CDR2 reads YYNGEE. CDR3 bases: TGTGCCAGCAGCTCTCTAGAGAGGGAGAAGACCCAGTACTTC. It codes for CASSSLEREKTQYF.

The chain joins TRBV4-2 to TRBJ2-7, with a tentative D call TRBD1 (6 bases). Trimming shortened V by 0 bases and J by 2 bases, and 23 bases separated the two germline ends. The CDR3 extends over 19 amino acids. Germline-derived CDR1 and CDR2 are LGHNA and YNFKEQ. CDR3 nucleotides: TGTGCCAGCAGCCAAGATGGCTTAATTCCCGGGACACCAGCCTACGAGCAGTACTTC. This sequence encodes CASSQDGLIPGTPAYEQYF.

The chain joins TRBV18 to TRBJ2-5, with TRBD1 matching 7 bases. V lost 3 bases to trimming and J lost 5 bases; unmatched junction nucleotides: 15. Germline CDR1 KGHSH, CDR2 LQKENI. The CDR3 is made up of 17 amino acids. In DNA form, the CDR3 reads TGTGCCAGCTCACCCCTCCCGACAGGGTCGGTTTCGGAGACCCAGTACTTC. Protein product: CASSPLPTGSVSETQYF.

J is TRBJ1-1 and V is TRBV7-9; no clear D gene. Trimming removed 1 base at V and 1 base at J, with 10 bases between. In germline, CDR1 is SEHNR, CDR2 FQNEAQ (reference sequence). The CDR3 consists of 15 residues. The CDR3 sequence: CASSLEAGGNTEAFF. CDR3 in DNA: TGTGCCAGCAGCTTAGAGGCAGGAGGGAACACTGAAGCTTTCTTT. Using reference TRBV7-9 and TRBJ1-1 for the parts outside the CDR3, the full variable domain is DTGVSQNPRHKITKRGQNVTFRCDPISEHNRLYWYRQTLGQGPEFLTYFQNEAQLEKSRLLSDRFSAERPKGSFSTLEIQRTEQGDSAMYLCASSLEAGGNTEAFFGQGTRLTVV.

The CDR3 loop reads CASSQVRGQETQYF. In DNA, the CDR3 is TGCGCCAGCAGCCAAGTAAGGGGGCAAGAGACCCAGTACTTC. The rearrangement links TRBV4-1 to TRBJ2-5; D might be TRBD1 (6 bases). V was clipped by 1 base and J by 2 bases, with 8 bases between them. Germline CDR1 MGHRA, CDR2 YSYEKL. The CDR3 is made up of 14 amino acids.

The rearrangement uses TRBV5-8 and TRBJ2-7; 7 bases line up with TRBD2. CDR3 length equals 15 residues. From germline, CDR1 is SGHTS and CDR2 YDEGEE. J gave up 7 bases and V 4 bases, and 14 bases lay outside the gene matches. The CDR3 nucleotides read TGTGCCAGCAGCATCGGGACTACTACGATGGGGGAGCAGTACTTC. As protein: CASSIGTTTMGEQYF.

The chain couples TRBV20-1 to TRBJ2-1, with D uncertain. The CDR3 contains 13 residues. CDR1 is DFQATT, CDR2 SNEGSKA, per germline (reference sequence). The ends were cut back, 3 bases at V and 9 bases at J, with 15 bases in the middle. The CDR3 region has the DNA TGCAGTGCTAGTCAAATACCATTACGTGAGCAGTTCTTC. Protein: CSASQIPLREQFF.

This chain uses TRBV19 with TRBJ1-2; a weak D match, TRBD1 (5 bases). CDR3 length: 15 residues. The germline V and J ends were trimmed by 5 bases and 2 bases, with 15 bases remaining between them. CDR1 and CDR2 (germline): LNHDA, SQIVND (reference sequence). The CDR3 region has the DNA TGTGCCAGTAGTGCCAACCCAGGGTTGAACTATGGCTACACCTTC. Translation gives CASSANPGLNYGYTF.

This clone was seen just once. The V gene is TRBV5-4, the J gene TRBJ1-1; no firm D call. The germline V gene encodes CDR1 SGHNT and CDR2 YYREEE (reference sequence). V lost 3 bases and J 4 bases, leaving 16 bases between the germline ends. This CDR3 is 15 amino acids long. The CDR3 nucleotides read TGTGCCAGCAGCTCGGTTTGGGATCTAAGCACTGAAGCTTTCTTT. It codes for CASSSVWDLSTEAFF.

V usage is TRBV6-5 and J usage is TRBJ2-7; D is perhaps TRBD2 (7 bases). Trimming cost V 8 bases and J 4 bases, with 15 bases left between them. From germline, CDR1 is MNHEY and CDR2 SVGAGI. The CDR3 spans 13 residues. In nucleotides, the CDR3 is TGTGCCAGCTGGCGGGGGCCGGGATACGAGCAGTACTTC. Its protein is CASWRGPGYEQYF.

The genes are TRBV5-6 and TRBJ1-2; D might be TRBD1 (6 bases). Germline CDR1 and CDR2: SGHDT and YYEEEE. V gave up 4 bases and J gave up 2 bases, with 12 bases separating them. The CDR3 is made up of 14 amino acids. CDR3 sequence reads: CASSAAGVNYGYTF. DNA for the CDR3: TGTGCCAGCAGCGCGGCAGGGGTAAACTATGGCTACACCTTC.

Ten or more counts support this clone. The chain joins TRBV7-9 to TRBJ1-4, with D unresolved. The CDR3 is 12 amino acids. Between the trimmed V and J ends, which lost 11 bases and 0 bases, there was a span of 7 bases. The germline gives CDR1 SEHNR, CDR2 FQNEAQ (reference sequence). CDR3 protein: CAVQTTNEKLFF. DNA of the CDR3: TGTGCCGTACAGACAACTAATGAAAAACTGTTTTTT.